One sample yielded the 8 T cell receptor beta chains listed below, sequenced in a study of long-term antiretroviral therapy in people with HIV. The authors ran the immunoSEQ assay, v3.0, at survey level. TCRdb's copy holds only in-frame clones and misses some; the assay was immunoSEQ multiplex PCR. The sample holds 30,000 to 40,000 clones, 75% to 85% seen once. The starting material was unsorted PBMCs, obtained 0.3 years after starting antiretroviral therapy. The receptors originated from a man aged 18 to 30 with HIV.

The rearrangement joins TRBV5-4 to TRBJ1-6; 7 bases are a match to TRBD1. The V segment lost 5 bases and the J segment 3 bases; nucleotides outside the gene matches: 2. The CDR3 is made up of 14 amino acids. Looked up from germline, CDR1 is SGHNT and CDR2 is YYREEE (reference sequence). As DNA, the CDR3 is TGTGCCAGCAGACAGGGGAACTATAATTCACCCCTCCACTTT. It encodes CASRQGNYNSPLHF.

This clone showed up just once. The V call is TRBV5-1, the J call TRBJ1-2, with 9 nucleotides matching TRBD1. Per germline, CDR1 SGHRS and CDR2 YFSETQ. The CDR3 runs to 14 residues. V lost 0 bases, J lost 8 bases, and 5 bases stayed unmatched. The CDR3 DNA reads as TGCGCCAGCAGCTTGGGGGACAGGGTCCGGGGCTACACCTTC. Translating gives CASSLGDRVRGYTF. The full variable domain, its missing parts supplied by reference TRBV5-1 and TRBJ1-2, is KAGVTQTPRYLIKTRGQQVTLSCSPISGHRSVSWYQQTPGQGLQFLFEYFSETQRNKGNFPGRFSGRQFSNSRSEMNVSTLELGDSALYLCASSLGDRVRGYTFGSGTRLTVV.

CDR3 bases: TGTGCCAGCGACTGGGGGGGAGGAGGAAACACCATATATTTT. Translating it yields CASDWGGGGNTIYF. This rearrangement joins TRBV6-1 to TRBJ1-3, with D perhaps matching TRBD1 (5 bases). V shed 8 bases and J shed 4 bases, with 15 bases lying between them. The CDR3 totals 14 residues. Germline CDR1 is MNHNS and CDR2 is SASEGT.

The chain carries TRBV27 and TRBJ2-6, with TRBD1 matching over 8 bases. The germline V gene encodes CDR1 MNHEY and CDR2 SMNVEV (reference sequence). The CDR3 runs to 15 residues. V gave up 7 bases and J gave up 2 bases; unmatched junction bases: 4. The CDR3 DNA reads TGTGCCAGCACCTTGACAGGGGCTGGGGCCAACGTCCTGACTTTC. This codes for CASTLTGAGANVLTF.

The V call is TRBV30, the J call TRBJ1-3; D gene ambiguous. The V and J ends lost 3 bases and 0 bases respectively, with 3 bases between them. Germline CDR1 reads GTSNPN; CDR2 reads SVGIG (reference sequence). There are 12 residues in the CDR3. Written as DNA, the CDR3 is TGTGCCTGGAGAAACTCTGGAAACACCATATATTTT. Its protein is CAWRNSGNTIYF.

The CDR3 is CASSSLGPPDYGTQYF. The CDR3 nucleotides read TGTGCCAGCAGCTCTTTGGGGCCTCCAGATTACGGGACCCAGTACTTC. This sequence joins TRBV5-6 and TRBJ2-5; possibly TRBD1 for D (5 bases). The CDR3 is 16 amino acids. V lost 3 bases and J lost 7, with 22 bases in between. Germline V gene lookup returns CDR1 SGHDT and CDR2 YYEEEE.

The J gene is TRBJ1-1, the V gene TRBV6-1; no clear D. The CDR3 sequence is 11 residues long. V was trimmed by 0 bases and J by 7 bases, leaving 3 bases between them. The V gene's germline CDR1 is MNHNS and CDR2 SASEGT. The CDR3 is CASSEAYEAFF. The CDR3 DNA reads TGTGCCAGCAGTGAAGCATATGAAGCTTTCTTT.

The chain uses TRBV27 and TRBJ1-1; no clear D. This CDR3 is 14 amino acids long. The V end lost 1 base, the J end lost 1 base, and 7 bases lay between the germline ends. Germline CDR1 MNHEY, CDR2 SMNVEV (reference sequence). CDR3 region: CASSLFGKNTEAFF. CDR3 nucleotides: TGTGCCAGCAGTTTATTTGGGAAGAACACTGAAGCTTTCTTT.